These 28 T cell receptor beta chains were sequenced from one sample in a study of T cells after yellow fever vaccination. MiXCR, applied by TCRdb to the 5' RACE reads, yields one record per CDR3 protein. The table shows 300,000 to 350,000 distinct CDR3 sequences, with roughly 7.5% occurring only once. This sample comprised PBMCs, obtained about 49 days after the first yellow fever vaccination. The receptors derive from a man in his late teens or twenties who received the YFV17D yellow fever vaccine.

At least ten counts were recorded for this clonotype. This rearrangement joins TRBV5-1 to TRBJ2-7; TRBD2 agrees at 7 bases. The CDR3 runs 13 residues. The V gene end was trimmed by 6 bases and the J gene end by 5 bases; junction bases not matched to a gene: 8. Germline lookup yields CDR1 SGHRS and CDR2 YFSETQ. The CDR3 spells CASMSRGDDEQYF. CDR3 coding DNA: TGCGCCAGCATGAGCCGGGGGGACGACGAGCAGTACTTC.

The chain recombines TRBV12-3 or TRBV12-4 with TRBJ1-3, with no clear D. V dropped 5 bases and J dropped 13 bases, with 12 bases sitting between them. The CDR3 has 11 residues. CDR3 nucleotide sequence: TGTGCCAGCAGTCCCTATCCCGGGATATATTTT. Translating gives CASSPYPGIYF.

This clonotype was seen a few times. This chain uses TRBV4-1 with TRBJ2-1, with D possibly matching TRBD2 (5 bases). The CDR3 has 16 residues. Germline-derived CDR1 and CDR2 are MGHRA and YSYEKL. Between the trimmed V and J ends, which lost 5 bases and 1 base, there was a span of 15 bases. The CDR3 spells CASSFEGTMSYNEQFF. As DNA, the CDR3 is TGCGCCAGCAGCTTTGAGGGCACGATGTCCTACAATGAGCAGTTCTTC.

This clonotype was found many times. The rearrangement uses TRBV28 and TRBJ1-2; a possible D gene is TRBD1 (5 bases). V was clipped by 3 bases and J by 3 bases, with 17 bases between them. CDR3 length: 16 residues. Germline-derived CDR1 and CDR2 are MDHEN and SYDVKM. DNA of the CDR3: TGTGCCAGCAGTTTTCAGGGTTTTAGACTAGACTATGGCTACACCTTC. Translating it yields CASSFQGFRLDYGYTF.

This clonotype was observed at least ten times. This rearrangement joins TRBV28 to TRBJ1-2, with D unresolved. V gave up 6 bases and J gave up 2 bases, with 10 bases separating them. The CDR3 contains 13 residues. The germline V gene encodes CDR1 MDHEN and CDR2 SYDVKM. The CDR3 here is CASRLTLNYGYTF. The CDR3, as DNA: TGTGCCAGCAGATTAACTCTCAACTATGGCTACACCTTC.

This clonotype was observed many times. The chain combines TRBV9 with TRBJ2-2, with 9 bases matching TRBD1. Germline CDR1 and CDR2: SGDLS and YYNGEE. The V and J ends lost 1 base and 4 bases, in that order; junction bases with no gene match: 11. The CDR3 extends over 18 amino acids. Here the CDR3 DNA reads TGTGCCAGCAGCGTAAGTCTATGGGGACAGGGCAGCACCGGGGAGCTGTTTTTT. It encodes CASSVSLWGQGSTGELFF.

Here the CDR3 DNA reads TGTGCCAGCAGCTCGACAGGACCATCCTACGAGCAGTACTTC. It is translated as CASSSTGPSYEQYF. V usage is TRBV6-1 and J usage is TRBJ2-7, with D possibly matching TRBD1 (6 bases). The CDR3 has 14 residues. V was cut by 6 bases and J by 1 base, with 13 bases left in between. The V gene's germline CDR1 is MNHNS and CDR2 SASEGT.

V gene TRBV12-3 or TRBV12-4 combines with J gene TRBJ2-7; TRBD2 matches at 11 bases. Trimming took 2 bases from V and 1 from J; bases not matched to a gene: 10. The CDR3 spans 18 residues. In nucleotides, the CDR3 is TGTGCCAGCAGTTTATTCCCCTCACTAGCGGGGGATTCCTACGAGCAGTACTTC. It is translated as CASSLFPSLAGDSYEQYF.

This clonotype was counted a few times. The genes are TRBV7-2 and TRBJ1-4; TRBD1 is a possible D gene (6 bases). This CDR3 is 16 amino acids long. Between the trimmed V and J ends, which lost 1 base and 7 bases, there was a span of 16 bases. The germline CDR1 and CDR2 sequences are SGHTA and FQGNSA. Written as DNA, the CDR3 is TGTGCCAGCAGCTTAGATAGTAACAGGGTCAGTGAAAAACTGTTTTTT. It specifies CASSLDSNRVSEKLFF.

V and J are TRBV12-3 or TRBV12-4 and TRBJ1-1, with a weak D call TRBD1 (6 bases). Trimming shortened V by 8 bases and J by 2 bases, and 12 bases separated the two germline ends. The CDR3 consists of 13 residues. The CDR3: CASGQQGNTEAFF. CDR3 DNA: TGTGCCAGCGGACAGCAAGGAAACACTGAAGCTTTCTTT.

This clonotype has a single count. This chain uses TRBV4-2 with TRBJ1-2; D ambiguous. CDR3 length: 15 residues. The germline V gene encodes CDR1 LGHNA and CDR2 YNFKEQ. Trimming cost V 1 base and J 3 bases, with 12 bases left between them. CDR3 residues: CASSQAQNSDYGYTF. CDR3 DNA: TGTGCCAGCAGCCAAGCCCAGAACTCGGACTATGGCTACACCTTC.

The CDR3 bases are TGCAGTGCTCCTATAAGTCCGGGACAGGGGGCGGGCACCGGGGAGCTGTTTTTT. This translates into CSAPISPGQGAGTGELFF. V is TRBV20-1 and J is TRBJ2-2; TRBD1 matches at 12 bases. V dropped 5 bases and J dropped 4; count of bases not matched to a gene: 14. This CDR3 has 18 residues. Germline V gives CDR1 DFQATT, CDR2 SNEGSKA (reference sequence).

This clonotype was counted once. This rearrangement joins TRBV12-3 or TRBV12-4 to TRBJ2-3; D call uncertain. The CDR3 spans 13 residues. V lost 5 bases to trimming and J lost 5 bases, with 11 bases between them. The CDR3 DNA sequence: TGTGCCAGCAGTGTTACGAAGGGAGATACGCAGTATTTT. Translated, it gives CASSVTKGDTQYF.

This clonotype was recorded a few times. The chain employs TRBV11-2 and TRBJ2-7; no firm D call. Deletions cut 3 bases from V and 6 bases from J, with 12 bases between. Germline CDR1 SGHAT, CDR2 FQNNGV. The CDR3 loop spans 13 amino acids. The CDR3 bases are TGTGCCAGCAGCTTCAGGTCAACGGGCGAGCAGTACTTC. Translation: CASSFRSTGEQYF.

The chain uses TRBV12-3 or TRBV12-4 and TRBJ2-2, with 7 bases that match TRBD1. The CDR3 sequence is 14 residues long. V was clipped by 5 bases and J by 4 bases; unmatched bases: 4. CDR3 protein: CASSKGQLTGELFF. CDR3 nucleotide sequence: TGTGCCAGCAGTAAGGGACAGCTCACCGGGGAGCTGTTTTTT.

The chain is built from TRBV20-1 and TRBJ1-6; D is unclear. Trimming removed 6 bases at V and 7 bases at J, with 13 bases between. CDR1 and CDR2 (germline): DFQATT, SNEGSKA (reference sequence). The CDR3 runs 13 residues. For the CDR3, the DNA is TGCAGTGCCAAGGAGATGCCAAATTCACCCCTCCACTTT. This gives the protein CSAKEMPNSPLHF.

This rearrangement joins TRBV3-1 to TRBJ2-4; 14 bases agree with TRBD2. V was clipped by 5 bases and J by 0 bases; unmatched bases: 12. CDR3 length: 20 residues. Per the germline V gene, CDR1 is LGHDT and CDR2 is YNNKEL (reference sequence). The CDR3 sequence is CASSNAPPGLAGEAKNIQYF. The CDR3 nucleotides read TGTGCCAGCAGCAACGCCCCCCCGGGACTAGCGGGAGAAGCCAAAAACATTCAGTACTTC.

This chain connects TRBV29-1 to TRBJ2-1; 7 nucleotides line up with TRBD2. The length of the CDR3 is 18 residues. Germline CDR1 reads SQVTM; CDR2 reads ANQGSEA. Trimming removed 1 base from V and 1 base from J; junction bases left unmatched: 13. Here the CDR3 DNA reads TGCAGCGTTGAAGGCCTGACCTTTGGGGGGGGGTCCTACAATGAGCAGTTCTTC. It translates to CSVEGLTFGGGSYNEQFF.

CDR3 in amino acids: CSAPPTGRGPTEQYF. The CDR3 DNA follows: TGCAGTGCCCCTCCGACAGGGCGAGGGCCTACCGAGCAGTACTTC. V usage is TRBV20-1 and J usage is TRBJ2-7; 7 bases match TRBD1. The CDR3 is 15 amino acids. CDR1 and CDR2 from the germline V gene are DFQATT and SNEGSKA (reference sequence). J was trimmed by 6 bases and V by 6 bases; bases with no gene match: 17.

V and J are TRBV6-1 and TRBJ1-2; 8 bases are a match to TRBD1. The V segment lost 3 bases and the J segment 5 bases; nucleotides outside the gene matches: 11. This CDR3 region has 16 residues. Germline-derived CDR1 and CDR2 are MNHNS and SASEGT. The CDR3 reads CASSDWQGAIPYGYTF. The DNA for the CDR3 is TGTGCCAGCAGTGATTGGCAGGGGGCGATCCCTTATGGCTACACCTTC.

This chain uses TRBV5-6 with TRBJ2-5; D is perhaps TRBD2 (5 bases). Germline loops: CDR1 SGHDT, CDR2 YYEEEE. V lost 6 bases and J lost 4, with 13 bases in between. The CDR3 sequence is 13 residues long. DNA of the CDR3: TGTGCCAGCAACCTGCCCGAGGGAGAGACCCAGTACTTC. Amino acids: CASNLPEGETQYF.

The table lists this clonotype with a few counts. The chain links TRBV27 to TRBJ1-5; 7 nucleotides match TRBD1. V lost 10 bases, J lost 4 bases, and 13 bases stayed unmatched. Germline V gene lookup returns CDR1 MNHEY and CDR2 SMNVEV (reference sequence). CDR3 size: 15 residues. The CDR3 loop is CATRGMKGVNQPQHF. The CDR3 nucleotides are TGTGCCACCAGGGGGATGAAGGGTGTGAATCAGCCCCAGCATTTT.

This clonotype was recorded at least ten times. The chain carries TRBV12-3 or TRBV12-4 and TRBJ2-5; D is ambiguous. This CDR3 comprises 15 residues. V was pared by 3 bases and J by 5 bases, with 16 bases between. CDR3 residues: CASSFAPESAETQYF. DNA of the CDR3: TGTGCCAGCAGTTTCGCCCCAGAAAGCGCGGAGACCCAGTACTTC.

Note on this clonotype: Sequence at one end of the junction differs from germline and may be a read error. J is TRBJ2-6 and V is TRBV15; the D is unclear. The CDR3 has 13 amino acids. The germline V gene encodes CDR1 LNHNV and CDR2 YYDKDF (reference sequence). Written as DNA, the CDR3 is TGTGCCACCAGCAGAGATTCCCTTTTACCTCTTTATTTC. This codes for CATSRDSLLPLYF.

This chain connects TRBV20-1 to TRBJ1-2; D gene uncertain. CDR1 and CDR2 from the germline V gene are DFQATT and SNEGSKA (reference sequence). Trimming removed 6 bases from V and 2 bases from J, with 10 bases in between. This CDR3 is 12 amino acids long. CDR3: CSAVPRNYGYTF. Written as DNA, the CDR3 is TGCAGTGCCGTCCCCAGGAACTATGGCTACACCTTC.

This clonotype was recorded many times. The gene calls are TRBV9 and TRBJ2-1, with 7 nucleotides matching TRBD1. V shed 4 bases, J shed 3 bases, and the junction held 7 bases outside the gene matches. Per the germline V gene, CDR1 is SGDLS and CDR2 is YYNGEE. The CDR3 covers 15 residues. In DNA, the CDR3 is TGTGCCAGCAGCCTAGGGGGCCGGGGCTACAATGAGCAGTTCTTC. This gives the protein CASSLGGRGYNEQFF.

There are a few counts of this clonotype. The rearrangement uses TRBV12-3 or TRBV12-4 and TRBJ1-1, with D hard to call. V lost 2 bases and J 7 bases, leaving 8 bases between the germline ends. The CDR3 totals 12 residues. The CDR3 spells CASSLRGNEAFF. The CDR3 coding sequence is TGTGCCAGCAGTTTACGGGGTAATGAAGCTTTCTTT.

This clonotype was observed many times. This sequence joins TRBV27 and TRBJ2-1; tentatively, D is TRBD2 (5 bases). This CDR3 is 14 amino acids long. V shed 5 bases and J shed 10 bases, with 18 bases lying between them. In germline, CDR1 is MNHEY, CDR2 SMNVEV (reference sequence). In DNA, the CDR3 is TGTGCCAGCAGTCTAGGACTGGCCTCGAGGGAGCAGTTCTTC. Its translation: CASSLGLASREQFF.